Shown below are 2 T cell receptor beta chains from a single sample sequenced in a study of liver allograft versus peripheral blood T cells (dated by TCRdb to 2020 to 2021). About the study as a whole: In liver transplant recipients, the study looked at T cell receptor repertoires in the peripheral blood and set them against the repertoires found within the transplanted livers.

Reads for this sample came from an Illumina MiSeq. TCRdb reworked the public reads: Q25 trimming with fastp, MiXCR clone assembly, productive beta chains retained. Identical CDR3 protein sequences are pooled into one entry, listed with their most common genes and DNA. The sample table shows about 9,200 distinct CDR3 sequences, and around 26% are seen once. Almost 8.5% of the sample is held by the ten biggest clonotypes. The receptors originated from a human patient who had a liver transplant. After a transplant, the graft donor may have provided part of the T cells.

This clonotype has just a few counts. The chain recombines TRBV5-4 with TRBJ2-5, with D perhaps being TRBD1 or TRBD2 (5 bases each). Germline lookup yields CDR1 SGHNT and CDR2 YYREEE (reference sequence). CDR3 length: 14 residues. Trimming pared 0 bases from V and 5 bases from J, leaving 11 bases between. CDR3 sequence: CASSLGGSGETQYF. The CDR3 bases are TGTGCCAGCAGCTTGGGGGGGTCGGGGGAGACCCAGTACTTC.

This clonotype is medium-sized in the sample. The chain is built from TRBV27 and TRBJ2-7; 7 nucleotides align to TRBD1. The length of the CDR3 is 14 residues. The trim removed 9 bases at V and 6 bases at J, leaving 14 bases unmatched. Germline lookup yields CDR1 MNHEY and CDR2 SMNVEV (reference sequence). The CDR3 nucleotides read TGTGCCAGTAGAGCGACAGGGCGATTACCCGAGCAGTACTTC. It codes for CASRATGRLPEQYF.